A selection of T cell receptor beta chains follows, all from one sample in a study of T cells after yellow fever vaccination. MiXCR, applied by TCRdb to the 5' RACE reads, yields one record per CDR3 protein. The sample lists a few hundred thousand distinct CDR3 sequences; roughly 7.2% were seen once. This material consisted of CD4+ T cells sorted from PBMCs, taken 15 days after the yellow fever booster vaccination. The receptors shown here come from a young man who received the YFV17D yellow fever vaccine. Both conserved end residues are part of each CDR3. Fields, in order: clone size, J gene, D gene, V gene, CDR3 DNA, CDR3 protein. A D gene is named only where the DNA matches it firmly. Clone size is stated in some rows and not others, as once, few, many or a class when expanded.

many,TRBJ2-5,TRBD2,TRBV29-1,TGCAGCGCACTGACTAGCGGGAGCGGTGGGACCCAGTACTTC,CSALTSGSGGTQYF
few,TRBJ2-5,-,TRBV7-2,TGTGCCAGCAGCTTTAGGTTGGCGGAGACCCAGTACTTC,CASSFRLAETQYF
few,TRBJ2-3,TRBD2,TRBV9,TGTGCCAGCAGCGTTGGTAGCGGGAGAACAGATACGCAGTATTTT,CASSVGSGRTDTQYF
many,TRBJ2-1,-,TRBV6-2/TRBV6-3,TGTGCCAGCAGTTGGTTAGCGTGGAATGAGCAGTTCTTC,CASSWLAWNEQFF
many,TRBJ2-4,-,TRBV11-2,TGTGCCAGCAGCCTCGGACAGCCCTACGGTAGAGCCAAAAACATTCAGTACTTC,CASSLGQPYGRAKNIQYF
many,TRBJ2-7,-,TRBV6-1,TGTGCCAGCAGTGACCGGGTTACCACCTACGAGCAGTACTTC,CASSDRVTTYEQYF
many,TRBJ2-6,-,TRBV19,TGTGCCAGTAGCACAGGGTTTGGGGCCAACGTCCTGACTTTC,CASSTGFGANVLTF
-,TRBJ2-2,-,TRBV5-1,TGCGCCAGCAGCTTGGTCCGGGGTGGTGACACCGGGGAGCTGTTTTTT,CASSLVRGGDTGELFF
few,TRBJ2-4,-,TRBV7-2,TGTGCCAGCAGCTGGGGGGGGCATCGTGGATCCAAAAACATTCAGTACTTC,CASSWGGHRGSKNIQYF
few,TRBJ2-5,-,TRBV20-1,TGCAGTGCATACCCGGGGGAGGCGAGGGAGACCCAGTACTTC,CSAYPGEARETQYF
-,TRBJ2-3,-,TRBV19,TGTGCCAGTAGTATTGGCGGGAGCACAGATACGCAGTATTTT,CASSIGGSTDTQYF
many,TRBJ2-3,TRBD1,TRBV10-3,TGTGCCATCGGCCCGGGACAGGGGGTGAGAACTCTAGATACGCAGTATTTT,CAIGPGQGVRTLDTQYF
-,TRBJ2-1,TRBD2,TRBV2,TGTGCCAGCAGTGCTCCCCGGACTAGTTTCAATGAGCAGTTCTTC,CASSAPRTSFNEQFF
many,TRBJ2-7,TRBD2,TRBV30,TGTGCCTGGAATAAGGGGAGGGGTAGGAACGAGCAGTACTTC,CAWNKGRGRNEQYF
-,TRBJ2-1,TRBD2,TRBV12-3/TRBV12-4,TGTGCCAGCAGTTTGGGGACTAGCGGCAATGAGCAGTTCTTC,CASSLGTSGNEQFF
-,TRBJ1-2,-,TRBV5-1,TGCGCCAGCAGCTCTCTTACGGACGGTGGCTACACCTTC,CASSSLTDGGYTF
many,TRBJ2-5,-,TRBV7-2,TGTGCCAGCAGCTTGGCAGAGACCCAGTACTTC,CASSLAETQYF
few,TRBJ1-2,-,TRBV6-1,TGTGCCAGCAGTAGGACGGTCTTCTATGGCTACACCTTC,CASSRTVFYGYTF
few,TRBJ2-1,-,TRBV19,TGTGCCAGTAGTATAATCCGGAATGAGCAGTTCTTC,CASSIIRNEQFF
-,TRBJ1-1,-,TRBV5-1,TGCGCCAGCAGCTTGGGGGCGACGGTGAACACTGAAGCTTTCTTT,CASSLGATVNTEAFF
few,TRBJ2-5,-,TRBV7-9,TGTGCCAGCAGCATCCAACTCATTTACCAAGAGACCCAGTACTTC,CASSIQLIYQETQYF
many,TRBJ2-7,-,TRBV9,TGTGCCAGCAGCGCGAGGGGACGCTCCTACGAGCAGTACTTC,CASSARGRSYEQYF
many,TRBJ2-3,-,TRBV5-5,TGTGCCAGCAGCACATTTACAGGGTCAGATACGCAGTATTTT,CASSTFTGSDTQYF
-,TRBJ2-7,TRBD2,TRBV20-1,TGCAGTGCTAGAGATGGGGGACTAGCGACCTACGAGCAGTACTTC,CSARDGGLATYEQYF
few,TRBJ2-5,-,TRBV18,TGTGCCAGCTCACCGACGGGTACTCAAGAGACCCAGTACTTC,CASSPTGTQETQYF
many,TRBJ2-3,-,TRBV6-5,TGTGCCAGCAGGTTAAACGCGGGACTCACAGATACGCAGTATTTT,CASRLNAGLTDTQYF
many,TRBJ2-7,-,TRBV6-1,TGTGCCAGCGAGATCGGAGTAGGGGGTGACGAGCAGTACTTC,CASEIGVGGDEQYF
-,TRBJ2-7,-,TRBV30,TGTGCCTGGAGTCCCCCGGGGGTACGGGAGCAGTACTTC,CAWSPPGVREQYF
few,TRBJ2-4,-,TRBV20-1,TGCAGTGCTAGTAGGGGAAGAGCCAAAAACATTCAGTACTTC,CSASRGRAKNIQYF
-,TRBJ1-5,-,TRBV7-8,TGTGCCAGCAGCTTAGACCTCAGTCAGCCCCAGCATTTT,CASSLDLSQPQHF
-,TRBJ2-7,TRBD2,TRBV30,TGTGCCTGGAGGGAAATAGCGGGACAAAACGAGCAGTACTTC,CAWREIAGQNEQYF
few,TRBJ2-5,TRBD2,TRBV5-1,TGCGCCAGCAGTGGCGGGAGGGCCAACCTCCAAGAGACCCAGTACTTC,CASSGGRANLQETQYF
few,TRBJ1-5,-,TRBV19,TGTGCCAGTAGTATAACTTCCCACAATCAGCCCCAGCATTTT,CASSITSHNQPQHF
many,TRBJ2-1,-,TRBV10-2,TGCGCCACAGCACTCGACAATGAGCAGTTCTTC,CATALDNEQFF
-,TRBJ1-2,-,TRBV6-1,TGTGCCAGCGCACGCCAAGACAGAGGGTATGGCTACACCTTC,CASARQDRGYGYTF
few,TRBJ2-7,TRBD1,TRBV7-2,TGTGCCAGCAGCTTAGCTTGGGACAGGGCCTTCTACGAGCAGTACTTC,CASSLAWDRAFYEQYF
many,TRBJ2-5,TRBD2,TRBV29-1,TGCAGCGTTGTAACCAGCGGGAGCGGGGAGACCCAGTACTTC,CSVVTSGSGETQYF
few,TRBJ2-5,-,TRBV10-3,TGTGCCATCGAATTAGAGGAATTGGAGACCCAGTACTTC,CAIELEELETQYF
many,TRBJ2-3,-,TRBV12-3/TRBV12-4,TGTGCCAGCAGTTTCCGCTGGGATACGCAGTATTTT,CASSFRWDTQYF
-,TRBJ1-1,-,TRBV18,TGTGCCAGCTCACCGACAGGAGATATTGAAGCTTTCTTT,CASSPTGDIEAFF
-,TRBJ2-5,-,TRBV7-6,TGTGCCAGCAGCTTAGCCCCCTCCCGCGAGACCCAGTACTTC,CASSLAPSRETQYF
-,TRBJ2-2,-,TRBV7-7,TGTGCCAGCAGCCCACAGCGGTCGAACACCGGGGAGCTGTTTTTT,CASSPQRSNTGELFF
-,TRBJ1-1,-,TRBV19,TGTGCCAGCACGGGACTTTTTTCGACTGAAGCTTTCTTT,CASTGLFSTEAFF
few,TRBJ2-2,-,TRBV6-1,TGTGCCAGCAGTGCCGGGGTCTTCGGGGAGCTGTTTTTT,CASSAGVFGELFF
many,TRBJ2-3,-,TRBV9,TGTGCCAGCAGCGTAGAACAGGGTATCACAGATACGCAGTATTTT,CASSVEQGITDTQYF
-,TRBJ2-3,TRBD2,TRBV10-2,TGCGCCAGCAGTCCGCCGGGACTAATCGCAGATACGCAGTATTTT,CASSPPGLIADTQYF
many,TRBJ2-5,-,TRBV20-1,TGCAGTGCTAGAAGGGCCGGGACCCAAGAGACCCAGTACTTC,CSARRAGTQETQYF
-,TRBJ2-3,-,TRBV4-2,TGTGCCAGCAGCCCCGGGCGGGGCCGTCCCGGTCATACGCAGTATTTT,CASSPGRGRPGHTQYF